This entry describes one T cell receptor (beta chain). What it binds is unknown. This entry is derived from a study of cytomegalovirus exposure and HLA in healthy donors. On the study more broadly: There were 100 million to 120 million unique TCR beta sequences, drawn from about 180 million T cells, in an earlier analysis. Findings and limits, study-wide: It was assumed in the presence/absence analyses that sequencing depth was roughly uniform across donors.

The donors gave bone marrow, and they were healthy. Sampled while nominally healthy, donors likely had unrecorded immune exposures. The PCR was carried out with 60 Vbeta primers and 13 Jbeta primers. Generated by immunoSEQ multiplex PCR, the TCRdb table keeps only in-frame clones and is missing some. The profile covers about 110,000 clones, with under 80% appearing a single time and about 14% taken by the ten largest. Sequencing was performed on PBMCs. The clonotype was recovered from a woman aged 40-49 years in good health and CMV-seropositive.

The CDR3, as DNA: TGTGCCAGCAGCTTATCCGGACAGTACTACGAGCAGTACTTC. As protein: CASSLSGQYYEQYF. The chain links TRBV7-9 to TRBJ2-7; the D gene is possibly TRBD1 (6 bases). CDR3 length: 14 amino acids. Looked up from germline, CDR1 is SEHNR and CDR2 is FQNEAQ (reference sequence). Trimming took 2 bases from V and 3 from J, leaving 11 bases between them.